These T cell receptor beta chains were read from a single sample in a study of blood T cell repertoires in COVID-19. Profiling relied on immunoSEQ multiplex PCR, and the TCRdb table lists in-frame clones only, not all of them. The table records 110,000 to 150,000 clones, approximately 92% of them present only once. The sample consisted of peripheral blood. Receptors originate from a woman aged 55-75 years with active COVID-19. The CDR3 runs from the conserved cysteine through the conserved F or W. Fields, in order: J gene, D gene, clone size, V gene, CDR3 protein, CDR3 DNA. The D gene is left open where the match is weak. Not every row has a clone size; where given, it reads once, few, many or a size class.

>TRBJ1-5|-|-|TRBV27
CASSSLNQPQHF
TGTGCCAGCAGTTCGTTAAATCAGCCCCAGCATTTT
>TRBJ2-3|TRBD2|-|TRBV7-2
CASSLSLRGGGTDTQYF
TGTGCCAGCAGCTTAAGTCTTCGGGGGGGCGGCACAGATACGCAGTATTTT
>TRBJ2-7|-|-|TRBV11-2
CASSYVRASYEQYF
TGTGCCAGCAGCTACGTGCGGGCCTCCTACGAGCAGTACTTC
>TRBJ1-2|-|-|TRBV4-2
CASSQERAGFEGYTF
TGTGCCAGCAGCCAAGAGAGAGCCGGGTTCGAGGGCTACACCTTC
>TRBJ1-6|-|-|TRBV25-1
CASSESQSSSSPLHF
TGTGCCAGCAGTGAATCACAGAGTAGTAGTTCACCCCTCCACTTT
>TRBJ2-5|TRBD1|-|TRBV29-1
CSVEVLDRGGETQYF
TGCAGCGTTGAAGTGCTGGACAGGGGAGGGGAGACCCAGTACTTC
>TRBJ2-4|-|-|TRBV7-2
CASSLGYRDTKNIQYF
TGTGCCAGCAGCTTAGGTTACAGGGATACCAAAAACATTCAGTACTTC
>TRBJ2-5|TRBD2|-|TRBV9
CASSGGLAGGRQETQYF
TGTGCCAGCAGCGGAGGACTAGCGGGAGGGCGCCAAGAGACCCAGTACTTC
>TRBJ2-5|TRBD1|-|TRBV11-1
CASSLVPRQGQETQYF
TGTGCCAGCAGCTTAGTTCCGCGACAGGGGCAAGAGACCCAGTACTTC
>TRBJ2-6|-|-|TRBV2
CASSPRQILSSGANVLTF
TGTGCCAGCAGTCCCCGACAAATCCTATCCTCTGGGGCCAACGTCCTGACTTTC
>TRBJ2-3|TRBD2|-|TRBV29-1
CSVPGTSGSWGTDTQYF
TGCAGCGTCCCCGGGACTAGCGGGAGCTGGGGCACAGATACGCAGTATTTT
>TRBJ2-7|-|few|TRBV5-6
CASSLAAGYEQYF
TGTGCCAGCAGCTTGGCTGCCGGCTACGAGCAGTACTTC
>TRBJ2-2|TRBD2|-|TRBV6-1
CASSERGDGGELFF
TGTGCCAGCAGTGAACGGGGGGACGGCGGGGAGCTGTTTTTT
>TRBJ2-1|-|-|TRBV9
CASSVISSDEQFF
TGTGCCAGCAGCGTAATCTCCAGCGATGAGCAGTTCTTC
>TRBJ2-5|-|-|TRBV7-9
CASSLQGQETQYF
TGTGCCAGCAGCCTACAGGGACAAGAGACCCAGTACTTC
>TRBJ2-4|-|-|TRBV18
CASSPIPRAAPWEAKNIQYF
TGTGCCAGCTCACCAATCCCTAGAGCGGCCCCCTGGGAAGCCAAAAACATTCAGTACTTC
>TRBJ2-5|-|-|TRBV28
CAAALRETQYF
TGTGCCGCGGCACTTCGAGAGACCCAGTACTTC
>TRBJ1-1|-|-|TRBV28
CASSLEEHMNTEAFF
TGTGCCAGCAGTTTAGAGGAACACATGAACACTGAAGCTTTCTTT
>TRBJ1-1|TRBD1|-|TRBV29-1
CSGRTGSLTEAFF
TGCAGCGGGAGGACAGGGAGTCTCACTGAAGCTTTCTTT
>TRBJ2-1|TRBD1|-|TRBV30
CAWSTLGQGNEQFF
TGTGCCTGGAGTACCCTTGGACAGGGCAATGAGCAGTTCTTC
>TRBJ1-5|-|-|TRBV6-2/TRBV6-3
CASSLGSQSQPQHF
TGTGCCAGCAGTTTGGGCAGTCAAAGTCAGCCCCAGCATTTT
>TRBJ2-1|TRBD2|-|TRBV4-2
CASSQGSRASGGGNEQFF
TGTGCCAGCAGCCAAGGTAGTCGAGCTAGCGGGGGAGGGAACGAGCAGTTCTTC
>TRBJ2-7|TRBD1|once|TRBV7-3
CASSVTGGVDEQYF
TGTGCCAGCAGCGTAACAGGGGGAGTCGACGAGCAGTACTTC
>TRBJ1-2|-|-|TRBV28
CATDGGGYGYTF
TGTGCCACCGACGGGGGAGGCTATGGCTACACCTTC
>TRBJ2-1|TRBD2|-|TRBV7-3
CASSSTSGRNNEQFF
TGTGCCAGCAGCTCTACTAGCGGGAGGAACAATGAGCAGTTCTTC
>TRBJ2-6|TRBD1|-|TRBV27
CASSLADRGSGANVLTF
TGTGCCAGCAGTTTGGCCGACAGGGGCTCTGGGGCCAACGTCCTGACTTTC
>TRBJ2-3|-|-|TRBV29-1
CSVEEGTRTQYF
TGCAGCGTTGAAGAGGGCACCCGTACGCAGTATTTT
>TRBJ2-5|-|-|TRBV5-1
CASSDDLYQETQYF
TGCGCCAGCAGCGACGACTTGTATCAAGAGACCCAGTACTTC
>TRBJ2-7|TRBD1|once|TRBV27
CASFTTRTGNYEQYF
TGTGCCAGCTTTACGACTAGGACAGGGAACTACGAGCAGTACTTC
>TRBJ2-3|-|-|TRBV12-2
CASRPRTSTDTQYF
TGTGCAAGTCGCCCCCGGACTAGCACAGATACGCAGTATTTT